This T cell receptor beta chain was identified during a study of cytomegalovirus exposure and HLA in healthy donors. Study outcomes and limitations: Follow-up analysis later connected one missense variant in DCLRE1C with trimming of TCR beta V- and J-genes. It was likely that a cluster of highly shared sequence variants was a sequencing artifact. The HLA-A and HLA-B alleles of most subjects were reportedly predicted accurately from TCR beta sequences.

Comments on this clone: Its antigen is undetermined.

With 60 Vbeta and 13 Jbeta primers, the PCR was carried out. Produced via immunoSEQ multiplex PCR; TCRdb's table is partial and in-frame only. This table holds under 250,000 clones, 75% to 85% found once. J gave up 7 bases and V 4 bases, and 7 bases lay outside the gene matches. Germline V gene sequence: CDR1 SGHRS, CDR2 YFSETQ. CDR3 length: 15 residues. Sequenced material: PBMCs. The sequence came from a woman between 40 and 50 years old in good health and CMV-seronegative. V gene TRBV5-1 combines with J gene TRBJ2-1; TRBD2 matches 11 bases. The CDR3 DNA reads TGCGCCAGCAGCCAATTAGCGGGAGGGAAGAATGAGCAGTTCTTC. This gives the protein CASSQLAGGKNEQFF.